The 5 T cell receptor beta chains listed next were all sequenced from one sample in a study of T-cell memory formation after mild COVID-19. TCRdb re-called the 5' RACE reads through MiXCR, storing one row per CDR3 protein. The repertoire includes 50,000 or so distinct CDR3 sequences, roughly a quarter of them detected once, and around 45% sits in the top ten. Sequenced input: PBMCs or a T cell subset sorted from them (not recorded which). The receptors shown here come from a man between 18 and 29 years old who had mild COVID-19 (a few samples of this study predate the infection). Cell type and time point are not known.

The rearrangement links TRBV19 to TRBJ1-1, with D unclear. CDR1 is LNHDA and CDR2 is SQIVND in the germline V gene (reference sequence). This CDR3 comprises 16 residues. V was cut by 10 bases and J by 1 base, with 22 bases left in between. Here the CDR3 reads CATTDSLRRRNTEAFF. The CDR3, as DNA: TGTGCCACTACAGACTCCCTCCGCCGAAGGAACACTGAAGCTTTCTTT.

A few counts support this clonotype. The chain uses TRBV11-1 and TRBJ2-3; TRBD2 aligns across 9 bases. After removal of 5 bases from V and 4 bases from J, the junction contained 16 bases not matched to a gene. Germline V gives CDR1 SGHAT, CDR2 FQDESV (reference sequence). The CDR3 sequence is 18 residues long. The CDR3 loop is CASSQKLAGRSGPDTQYF. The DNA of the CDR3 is TGTGCCAGCAGCCAGAAGCTAGCGGGGCGCTCGGGCCCAGATACGCAGTATTTT.

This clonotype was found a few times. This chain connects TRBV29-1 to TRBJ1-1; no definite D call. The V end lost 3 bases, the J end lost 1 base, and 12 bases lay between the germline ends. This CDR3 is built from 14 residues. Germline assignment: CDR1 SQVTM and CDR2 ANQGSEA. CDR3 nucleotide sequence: TGCAGCGTTGACTTGGCAGGAAAGAACACTGAAGCTTTCTTT. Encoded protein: CSVDLAGKNTEAFF. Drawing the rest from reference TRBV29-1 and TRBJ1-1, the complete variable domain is SAVISQKPSRDICQRGTSLTIQCQVDSQVTMMFWYRQQPGQSLTLIATANQGSEATYESGFVIDKFPISRPNLTFSTLTVSNMSPEDSSIYLCSVDLAGKNTEAFFGQGTRLTVV.

CDR3 in amino acids: CASSLRQSSYEQYF. CDR3 coding DNA: TGTGCCAGCAGCTTAAGACAGAGCTCCTACGAGCAGTACTTC. The V gene is TRBV13, the J gene TRBJ2-7; D possibly corresponds to TRBD1 (5 bases). The CDR3 sequence is 14 residues long. V was pared by 2 bases and J by 0 bases, with 8 bases between. Germline CDR1 reads PRHDT; CDR2 reads FYEKMQ (reference sequence).

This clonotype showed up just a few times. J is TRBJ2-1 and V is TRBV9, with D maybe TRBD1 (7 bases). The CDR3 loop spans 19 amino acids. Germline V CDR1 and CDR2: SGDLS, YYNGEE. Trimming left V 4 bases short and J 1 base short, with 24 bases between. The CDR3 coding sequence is TGTGCCAGCAGCAACAACAGGGGAAGAAGGGAGGAGTCCTACAATGAGCAGTTCTTC. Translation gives CASSNNRGRREESYNEQFF.